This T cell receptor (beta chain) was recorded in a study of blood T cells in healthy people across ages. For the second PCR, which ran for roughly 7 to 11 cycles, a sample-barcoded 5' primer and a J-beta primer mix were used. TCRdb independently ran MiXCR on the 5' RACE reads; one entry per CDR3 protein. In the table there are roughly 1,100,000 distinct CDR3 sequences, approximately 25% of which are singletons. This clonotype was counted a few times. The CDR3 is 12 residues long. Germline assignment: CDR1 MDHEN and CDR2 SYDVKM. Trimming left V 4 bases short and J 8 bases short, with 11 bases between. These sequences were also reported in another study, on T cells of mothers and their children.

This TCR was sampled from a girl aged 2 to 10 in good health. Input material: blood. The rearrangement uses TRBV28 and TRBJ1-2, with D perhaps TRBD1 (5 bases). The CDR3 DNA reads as TGTGCCAGCAGTTCCCTCGGGGCCGGCTACACCTTC. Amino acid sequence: CASSSLGAGYTF.